The T cell receptor beta chain described here comes from a study of T cells after yellow fever vaccination. Whole-study context: The fractions with low cell numbers were processed using SMART-Seq v4 Ultra Low Input. Study-wide points: Clones from primary vaccination mostly reappeared after the booster (roughly 95% CD4, just over 85% CD8). A faster peak, day 5 versus 15, was reached by the weaker secondary response. One caveat is that FACS-sorted repertoires could contain abundant clonotypes contaminating from the bulk population.

CDR3 length: 13 amino acids. Germline V lookup: CDR1 DFQATT, CDR2 SNEGSKA (reference sequence). V was cut by 2 bases and J by 5 bases, with 9 bases left in between. There are many counts of this clonotype. What it binds is unknown. MiXCR, applied by TCRdb to the 5' RACE reads, yields one record per CDR3 protein. Here the sample spans a few hundred thousand distinct CDR3 sequences, approximately 4.5% being singletons. This TCR was recovered from a man between 18 and 35 years old who received the YFV17D yellow fever vaccine. Specimen: PBMCs, collected 15 days after the yellow fever booster vaccination. The V gene is TRBV20-1, the J gene TRBJ1-4; D gene uncertain. Here the CDR3 reads CSARRYLNEKLFF. CDR3 bases: TGCAGTGCTAGAAGGTATCTGAATGAAAAACTGTTTTTT.